One and the same sample provided the 10 T cell receptor beta chains below, sequenced in a study of blood T cells in healthy people across ages. The second PCR ran about 6 to 12 cycles with a sample-barcoded 5' primer and J-beta primers. TCRdb analysed the 5' RACE reads with MiXCR anew, one entry per CDR3 protein. Among 800,000 to 950,000 distinct CDR3 sequences, roughly 43% were seen once, and the ten largest hold around an eighth. The sequencing input was blood. Receptor source: a man in his thirties or forties in good health.

This clonotype was seen a few times. The chain couples TRBV28 to TRBJ2-5; TRBD1 might be the D (5 bases). The DNA end is a closer match to TRBJ2-7, so the J assignment may be wrong. This CDR3 has 14 amino acids. Germline V gives CDR1 MDHEN, CDR2 SYDVKM. The CDR3 DNA reads TGTGCCAGCAGTCCCTTTTCAGGGAACTACGAGCAGTACTTC. Protein: CASSPFSGNYEQYF.

J is TRBJ2-3 and V is TRBV11-3; 8 nucleotides agree with TRBD1. V was pared by 5 bases and J by 7 bases, with 11 bases of the junction left unmatched. The CDR3 is 15 amino acids. The germline gives CDR1 SGHNT, CDR2 YENEEA. The CDR3 here is CASSPRLTGAHTQYF. Written as DNA, the CDR3 is TGTGCCAGCAGCCCTAGGTTGACAGGGGCACATACGCAGTATTTT.

This chain uses TRBV6-1 with TRBJ2-1, with 9 bases identical to TRBD2. Per the germline V gene, CDR1 is MNHNS and CDR2 is SASEGT. The CDR3 extends over 18 amino acids. V lost 5 bases, J lost 2 bases, and 13 bases stayed unmatched. This CDR3 reads CASSLAGGRQGAYNEQFF. The CDR3 DNA is TGTGCCAGCAGTCTTGCGGGGGGGAGACAGGGCGCCTACAATGAGCAGTTCTTC.

This clonotype came up a few times. V is TRBV6-5 and J is TRBJ1-2; TRBD1 aligns across 10 bases. Germline CDR1 MNHEY, CDR2 SVGAGI. J lost 7 bases, V lost 4 bases, and 3 bases had no gene match. This CDR3 region has 13 residues. CDR3 nucleotides: TGTGCCAGCAGTTTCGGGACAGGGGCTGGCTACACCTTC. It translates to CASSFGTGAGYTF.

This clonotype was observed at least ten times. The J gene is TRBJ1-6, the V gene TRBV20-1; D call uncertain. Per the germline V gene, CDR1 is DFQATT and CDR2 is SNEGSKA (reference sequence). This CDR3 spans 11 amino acids. Deletions cut 3 bases from V and 14 bases from J, with 11 bases between. The CDR3, as DNA: TGCAGTGCTAGCTCCTTGGTGGCCCTCCACTTT. Translated: CSASSLVALHF.

The chain combines TRBV12-5 with TRBJ1-2, with no clear D. Trimming cost V 5 bases and J 8 bases, with 12 bases left between them. This CDR3 contains 12 residues. Germline CDR1 is LGHNT and CDR2 is FRNRAP. The CDR3: CASGTSMGGYTF. The CDR3, as DNA: TGTGCTAGTGGTACCTCGATGGGGGGCTACACCTTC.

The chain carries TRBV20-1 and TRBJ2-1, with D perhaps matching TRBD2 (7 bases). Between the trimmed V and J ends, which lost 2 bases and 6 bases, there was a span of 14 bases. The CDR3 loop spans 14 amino acids. Per germline, CDR1 DFQATT and CDR2 SNEGSKA (reference sequence). The CDR3 coding sequence is TGCAGTGCTAGAAGGGGGGGGCCACCCAATGAGCAGTTCTTC. The encoded protein is CSARRGGPPNEQFF.

The chain is built from TRBV11-3 and TRBJ1-1; D is undetermined. V was cut by 2 bases and J by 8 bases, with 15 bases left in between. CDR3 size: 14 residues. Germline CDR1 SGHNT, CDR2 YENEEA. The CDR3 DNA reads as TGTGCCAGCAGCTTATTGTCTTCGCAGGACGAAGCTTTCTTT. It translates to CASSLLSSQDEAFF.

This clonotype appeared a few times. V usage is TRBV20-1 and J usage is TRBJ2-1; 10 nucleotides agree with TRBD2. CDR1 is DFQATT, CDR2 SNEGSKA, per germline (reference sequence). The ends lost 1 base at V and 4 bases at J; junction bases unmatched: 4. The CDR3 is 15 residues long. In DNA, the CDR3 is TGCAGTGCTAGAGCTAGCGGGGGCCATTACAATGAGCAGTTCTTC. As protein: CSARASGGHYNEQFF.

The sample holds a few counts of this clonotype. The J gene is TRBJ2-7, the V gene TRBV4-2; tentative D call: TRBD2 (6 bases). Trimming pared 1 base from V and 3 bases from J, leaving 13 bases between. Germline assignment: CDR1 LGHNA and CDR2 YNFKEQ. This CDR3 spans 15 amino acids. CDR3 sequence reads: CASSQALGGVYEQYF. In DNA form, the CDR3 reads TGTGCCAGCAGCCAAGCACTCGGCGGGGTCTACGAGCAGTACTTC.